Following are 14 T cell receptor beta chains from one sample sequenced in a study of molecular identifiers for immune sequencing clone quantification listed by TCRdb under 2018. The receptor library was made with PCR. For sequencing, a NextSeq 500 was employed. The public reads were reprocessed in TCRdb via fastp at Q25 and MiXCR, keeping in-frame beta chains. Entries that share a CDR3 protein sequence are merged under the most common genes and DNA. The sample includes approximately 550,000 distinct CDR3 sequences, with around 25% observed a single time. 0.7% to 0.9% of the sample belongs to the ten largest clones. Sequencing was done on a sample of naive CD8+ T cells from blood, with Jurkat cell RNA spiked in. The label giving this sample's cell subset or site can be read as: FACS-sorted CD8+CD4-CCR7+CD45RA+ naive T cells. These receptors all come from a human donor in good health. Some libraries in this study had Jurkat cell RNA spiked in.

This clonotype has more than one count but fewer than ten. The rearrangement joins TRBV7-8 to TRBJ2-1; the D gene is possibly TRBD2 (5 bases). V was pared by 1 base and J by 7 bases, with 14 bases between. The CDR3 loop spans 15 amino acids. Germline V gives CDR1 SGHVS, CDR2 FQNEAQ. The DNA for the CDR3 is TGTGCCAGCAGCTTAGGGAGGTCGGGGTGGAATGAGCAGTTCTTC. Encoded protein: CASSLGRSGWNEQFF.

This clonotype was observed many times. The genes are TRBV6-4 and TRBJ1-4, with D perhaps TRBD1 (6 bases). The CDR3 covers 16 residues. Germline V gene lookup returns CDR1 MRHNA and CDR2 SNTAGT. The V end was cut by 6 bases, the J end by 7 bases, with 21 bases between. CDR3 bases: TGTGCCAGCAGAGTCCCGGGACATCCCCAAAGTGAAAAACTGTTTTTT. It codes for CASRVPGHPQSEKLFF.

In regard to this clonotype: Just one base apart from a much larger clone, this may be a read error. The CDR3 DNA reads as TGTGCCAGCGGTCTAGCAGGCGATGAGCAGTTCTTC. Translated: CASGLAGDEQFF. V is TRBV12-3 or TRBV12-4 and J is TRBJ2-1; weak D call: TRBD2 (5 bases). Trimming left V 8 bases short and J 8 bases short, with 13 bases between. There are 12 residues in the CDR3.

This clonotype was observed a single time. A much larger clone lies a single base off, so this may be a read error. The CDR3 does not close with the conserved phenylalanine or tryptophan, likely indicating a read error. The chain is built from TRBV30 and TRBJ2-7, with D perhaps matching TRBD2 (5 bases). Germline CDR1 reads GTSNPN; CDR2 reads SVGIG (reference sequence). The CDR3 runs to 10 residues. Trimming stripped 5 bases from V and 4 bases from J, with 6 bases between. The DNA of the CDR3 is TGTGCCTGGGGGAGTTACGAGCAGTACTCC. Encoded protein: CAWGSYEQYS.

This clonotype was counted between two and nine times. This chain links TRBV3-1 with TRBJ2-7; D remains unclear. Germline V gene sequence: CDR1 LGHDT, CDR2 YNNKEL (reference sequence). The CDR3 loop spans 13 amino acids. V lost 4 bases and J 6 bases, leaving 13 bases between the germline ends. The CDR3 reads CASSPPRIGEQYF. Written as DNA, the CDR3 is TGTGCCAGCAGCCCCCCTAGGATCGGCGAGCAGTACTTC.

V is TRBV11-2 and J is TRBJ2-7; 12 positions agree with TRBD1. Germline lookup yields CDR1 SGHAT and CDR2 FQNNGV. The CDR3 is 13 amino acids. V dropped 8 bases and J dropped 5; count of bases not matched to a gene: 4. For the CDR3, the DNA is TGTGCCAGCCGGGACAGGGGGCATAACGAGCAGTACTTC. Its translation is CASRDRGHNEQYF.

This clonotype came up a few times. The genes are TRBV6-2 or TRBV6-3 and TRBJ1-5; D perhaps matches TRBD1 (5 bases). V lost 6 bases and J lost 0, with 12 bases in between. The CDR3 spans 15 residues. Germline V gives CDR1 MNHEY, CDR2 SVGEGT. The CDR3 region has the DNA TGTGCCAGCAGGATAAGGGGAGATAGCAATCAGCCCCAGCATTTT. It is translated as CASRIRGDSNQPQHF.

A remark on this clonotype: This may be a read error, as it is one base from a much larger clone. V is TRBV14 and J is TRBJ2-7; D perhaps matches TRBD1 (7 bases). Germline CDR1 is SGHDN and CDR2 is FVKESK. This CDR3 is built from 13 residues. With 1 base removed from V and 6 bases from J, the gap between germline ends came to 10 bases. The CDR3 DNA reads TGTGCCAGCAGCCAAGCAGGGGGGTGCGAGCAGTACTTC. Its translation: CASSQAGGCEQYF.

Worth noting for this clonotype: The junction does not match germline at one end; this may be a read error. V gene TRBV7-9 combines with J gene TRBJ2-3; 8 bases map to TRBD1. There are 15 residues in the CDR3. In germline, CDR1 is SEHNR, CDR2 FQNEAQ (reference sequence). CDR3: CASSFLTGVTATQYF. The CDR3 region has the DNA TGTGCCAGCAGCTTCTTGACAGGGGTTACAGCTACGCAGTATTTT.

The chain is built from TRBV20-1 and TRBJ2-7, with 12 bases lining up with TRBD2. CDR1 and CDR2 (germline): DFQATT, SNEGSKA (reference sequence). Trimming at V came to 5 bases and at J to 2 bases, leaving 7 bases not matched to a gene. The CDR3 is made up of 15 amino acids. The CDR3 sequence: CSAPGTSGPTYEQYF. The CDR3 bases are TGCAGTGCTCCTGGGACTAGCGGGCCTACCTACGAGCAGTACTTC.

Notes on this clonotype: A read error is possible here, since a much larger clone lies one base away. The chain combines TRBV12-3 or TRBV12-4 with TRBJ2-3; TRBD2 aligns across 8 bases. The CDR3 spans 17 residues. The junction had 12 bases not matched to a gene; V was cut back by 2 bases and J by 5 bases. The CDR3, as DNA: TGTGCCAGCAGTTTAACCCCCGGGGGGAGCGGGGGAGATACGCAGTATTTT. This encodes CASSLTPGGSGGDTQYF.

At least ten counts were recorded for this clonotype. The CDR3 bases are TGTGCCAGCAGCTCCGACTTGGCCGGGGAGCTGTTTTTT. It yields the protein CASSSDLAGELFF. This chain links TRBV7-6 with TRBJ2-2, with D uncertain. Germline CDR1 SGHVS, CDR2 FNYEAQ. The ends were cut back, 4 bases at V and 6 bases at J, with 9 bases in the middle. This CDR3 contains 13 residues. The variable domain in full, with the rest retrieved from reference TRBV7-6 and TRBJ2-2, is GAGVSQSPRYKVTKRGQDVALRCDPISGHVSLYWYRQALGQGPEFLTYFNYEAQQDKSGLPNDRFSAERPEGSISTLTIQRTEQRDSAMYRCASSSDLAGELFFGEGSRLTVL.

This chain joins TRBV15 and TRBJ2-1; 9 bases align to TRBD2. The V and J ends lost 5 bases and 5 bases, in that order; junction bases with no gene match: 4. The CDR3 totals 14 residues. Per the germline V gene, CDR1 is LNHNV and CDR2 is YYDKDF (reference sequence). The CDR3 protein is CATSGLAGDNEQFF. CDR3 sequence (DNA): TGTGCCACCAGCGGTTTAGCGGGAGACAATGAGCAGTTCTTC.

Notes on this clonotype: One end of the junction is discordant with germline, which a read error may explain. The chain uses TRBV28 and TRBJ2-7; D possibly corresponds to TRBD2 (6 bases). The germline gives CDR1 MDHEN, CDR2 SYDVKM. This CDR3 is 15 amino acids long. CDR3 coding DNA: TGTGCCAGCAGTTCCCCTGGGAGGAGCTCCTACGCGCAGTACTTC. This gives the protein CASSSPGRSSYAQYF.